What follows is one T cell receptor beta chain and its context. Antigen: not known. This specimen belongs to a study of a mutant IDH1 vaccine in newly diagnosed glioma. The wider study: Vaccines were begun 4-6 weeks after radiotherapy alone, or with temozolomide cycles. Study-wide findings and caveats: There were vaccine-induced immune responses in more than 85% of the patients.

Generated by immunoSEQ multiplex PCR, the TCRdb table keeps only in-frame clones and is missing some. The sample includes around 25,000 clones, around 70% of them seen just once. CDR1 is SGHRS and CDR2 is YFSETQ in the germline V gene. Trimming at V came to 2 bases and at J to 2 bases, leaving 9 bases not matched to a gene. The length of the CDR3 is 17 residues. Time point denoted: week 11, during vaccination. With topical imiquimod, each dose of the vaccine consisted of 300 ug of mutant IDH1 20-mer peptide. The clonotype was recovered from a man between 18 and 29 years old with glioma. Some clones in this sample may be carry-over from other donors' samples. V and J are TRBV5-1 and TRBJ2-3; TRBD2 matches 9 bases. The sequencing used peripheral blood mononuclear cells (PBMCs), collected from a glioma patient whose treatment included an IDH1 peptide vaccine. In DNA, the CDR3 is TGCGCCAGCAGCTTAGCCGGGACTAGCCCCTCCACAGATACGCAGTATTTT. Translation: CASSLAGTSPSTDTQYF.